Below are 18 T cell receptor beta chains sequenced from a single sample in a study of response to subunit inactivated influenza vaccine. MiXCR was run by TCRdb on the RT-PCR reads, yielding one entry per CDR3 protein. The top ten hold about 1.9% of the sample, which has 400,000 to 550,000 distinct CDR3 sequences, around 25% seen once. The sequences come from CD4+ T cells sorted from PBMCs, collected more than 4 days after vaccination. The receptors were sampled from a man aged 45-60 years who received an inactivated influenza vaccine.

The table lists this clonotype with a few counts. This rearrangement joins TRBV27 to TRBJ2-2; D is ambiguous. Trimming stripped 6 bases from V and 6 bases from J, with 14 bases between. This CDR3 contains 14 residues. Germline V CDR1 and CDR2: MNHEY, SMNVEV (reference sequence). The CDR3 loop reads CASRDGFKSGELFF. CDR3 coding DNA: TGTGCCAGCAGGGATGGCTTTAAGTCCGGGGAGCTGTTTTTT.

This clonotype has more than one count but fewer than ten. The chain recombines TRBV5-1 with TRBJ2-3, with a weak D call TRBD2 (6 bases). The V gene's germline CDR1 is SGHRS and CDR2 YFSETQ. V was trimmed by 3 bases and J by 2 bases, leaving 16 bases between them. CDR3 size: 16 residues. Written as DNA, the CDR3 is TGCGCCAGCAGCTGGGGAGCCGGGAGCGACACAGATACGCAGTATTTT. Translation: CASSWGAGSDTDTQYF.

The chain couples TRBV4-3 to TRBJ2-7; 10 positions match TRBD2. V trimming: 6 bases; J trimming: 2 bases; junction bases outside the gene matches: 7. The CDR3 consists of 15 residues. Germline CDR1 and CDR2: LGHNA and YSLEER. CDR3 nucleotides: TGCGCCAGCAGTCTAGGACTAGCGGTACCCTACGAGCAGTACTTC. Its translation: CASSLGLAVPYEQYF.

This clonotype was observed a few times. CDR3 sequence reads: CASSRGLNYNEQFF. CDR3 bases: TGTGCCAGCAGTAGGGGACTGAACTACAATGAGCAGTTCTTC. This chain connects TRBV6-1 to TRBJ2-1, with D possibly matching TRBD2 (6 bases). The germline V and J ends were trimmed by 5 bases and 3 bases, with 11 bases remaining between them. Per the germline V gene, CDR1 is MNHNS and CDR2 is SASEGT. This CDR3 is 14 amino acids long.

This clonotype was seen repeatedly, ten times or more. CDR3 sequence: CASTTLQGAYEQYF. As DNA, the CDR3 is TGTGCCAGCACCACCCTCCAGGGGGCTTACGAGCAGTACTTC. This chain uses TRBV11-2 with TRBJ2-7; TRBD1 matches 8 bases. V shed 7 bases, J shed 4 bases, and the junction held 9 bases outside the gene matches. Germline CDR1 reads SGHAT; CDR2 reads FQNNGV. This CDR3 has 14 amino acids. Using reference TRBV11-2 and TRBJ2-7 for the parts outside the CDR3, the full variable domain is EAGVAQSPRYKIIEKRQSVAFWCNPISGHATLYWYQQILGQGPKLLIQFQNNGVVDDSQLPKDRFSAERLKGVDSTLKIQPAKLEDSAVYLCASTTLQGAYEQYFGPGTRLTVT.

This sequence joins TRBV20-1 and TRBJ1-5; D is uncertain. CDR1 and CDR2 (germline): DFQATT, SNEGSKA (reference sequence). CDR3 size: 14 residues. The ends were cut back, 3 bases at V and 3 bases at J, with 12 bases in the middle. For the CDR3, the DNA is TGCAGTGCTAGTCACACAGCTTTCAATCAGCCCCAGCATTTT. This codes for CSASHTAFNQPQHF.

The chain uses TRBV13 and TRBJ2-5; 7 nucleotides agree with TRBD1. Germline lookup yields CDR1 PRHDT and CDR2 FYEKMQ (reference sequence). The CDR3 runs 14 residues. J gave up 5 bases and V 3 bases, and 6 bases lay outside the gene matches. In DNA form, the CDR3 reads TGTGCCAGCAGCTTTACGGGACAGAGGGAGACCCAGTACTTC. Residues: CASSFTGQRETQYF.

This clonotype was counted at least ten times. V gene TRBV29-1 combines with J gene TRBJ2-1, with 9 nucleotides matching TRBD2. This CDR3 has 15 amino acids. J gave up 2 bases and V 4 bases, and 6 bases lay outside the gene matches. From germline, CDR1 is SQVTM and CDR2 ANQGSEA. In nucleotides, the CDR3 is TGCAGCGTTGGGAAGCGGGAGGCCACCTACAATGAGCAGTTCTTC. Protein sequence: CSVGKREATYNEQFF.

V is TRBV21-1 and J is TRBJ2-3; the table's TRBD1 call for D was not verified on the DNA. TRBV21-1 is a listed pseudogene. There are 18 residues in the CDR3. The CDR3 sequence is CASSKEDSGTGVCDTQYF. Here the CDR3 DNA reads TGTGCCAGCAGCAAAGAGGATTCGGGGACAGGGGTATGTGATACGCAGTATTTT.

V usage is TRBV5-5 and J usage is TRBJ2-1; 7 bases agree with TRBD2. Trimming at V came to 2 bases and at J to 9 bases, leaving 11 bases not matched to a gene. This CDR3 contains 15 residues. Germline-derived CDR1 and CDR2 are SGHKS and YYEKEE (reference sequence). The CDR3 DNA sequence: TGTGCCAGCAGCTTCGAGCGGGGAACTTGGGGTGAGCAGTTCTTC. This translates into CASSFERGTWGEQFF.

This clonotype was counted a few times. This chain connects TRBV20-1 to TRBJ2-1; 8 positions agree with TRBD1. J was trimmed by 3 bases and V by 2 bases; bases with no gene match: 6. CDR1 is DFQATT and CDR2 is SNEGSKA in the germline V gene (reference sequence). This CDR3 comprises 15 residues. The chain's CDR3 is CSARIPGQVYNEQFF. The CDR3 bases are TGCAGTGCTAGAATCCCGGGACAGGTCTACAATGAGCAGTTCTTC.

The rearrangement joins TRBV10-3 to TRBJ1-6; TRBD1 matches at 7 bases. This CDR3 contains 15 residues. V lost 8 bases to trimming and J lost 7 bases; unmatched junction nucleotides: 11. The germline gives CDR1 ENHRY, CDR2 SYGVKD. The CDR3 DNA reads TGTGCCATCGGTAGGGGGCTATTGGAGAATTCACCCCTCCACTTT. Its translation: CAIGRGLLENSPLHF.

The chain joins TRBV4-2 to TRBJ2-7, with TRBD2 as a possible D gene (5 bases). There are 15 residues in the CDR3. CDR1 is LGHNA, CDR2 YNFKEQ, per germline. V lost 4 bases and J 0 bases, leaving 13 bases between the germline ends. This CDR3 reads CASSRDVGSSYEQYF. CDR3 DNA: TGTGCCAGCAGCCGAGACGTAGGGAGCTCCTACGAGCAGTACTTC.

This clonotype was detected a few times. V is TRBV18 and J is TRBJ2-7; 7 nucleotides line up with TRBD2. Germline V lookup: CDR1 KGHSH, CDR2 LQKENI. After removal of 6 bases from V and 0 bases from J, the junction contained 5 bases not matched to a gene. The CDR3 covers 14 residues. Here the CDR3 DNA reads TGTGCCAGCTCGGACGGGACTAACTCCTACGAGCAGTACTTC. Translating it yields CASSDGTNSYEQYF.

This clonotype was counted only a few times. This chain joins TRBV6-2 or TRBV6-3 and TRBJ2-1; TRBD2 matches 10 bases. Trimming removed 2 bases from V and 9 bases from J; junction bases left unmatched: 10. The CDR3 is 16 amino acids. Germline lookup yields CDR1 MNHEY and CDR2 SVGEGT. The CDR3: CASSYQSAGGPSEQFF. The CDR3 DNA sequence: TGTGCCAGCAGTTACCAATCAGCGGGAGGGCCCTCTGAGCAGTTCTTC.

The sample holds a few counts of this clonotype. V and J are TRBV5-1 and TRBJ2-7; tentatively, D is TRBD1 (5 bases). This CDR3 has 16 residues. Germline CDR1 is SGHRS and CDR2 is YFSETQ. Trimming removed 4 bases from V and 1 base from J, with 18 bases in between. As DNA, the CDR3 is TGCGCCAGCAGCCCAAATCAGGGCCTCCATTCCTACGAGCAGTACTTC. It yields the protein CASSPNQGLHSYEQYF.

Many counts were recorded for this clonotype. The chain recombines TRBV3-1 with TRBJ2-7, with D maybe TRBD2 (5 bases). Germline lookup yields CDR1 LGHDT and CDR2 YNNKEL (reference sequence). CDR3 length: 14 amino acids. V lost 4 bases, J lost 0 bases, and 10 bases lay in between. The CDR3 sequence: CASSREGSSYEQYF. In nucleotides, the CDR3 is TGTGCCAGCAGCCGTGAGGGATCCTCCTACGAGCAGTACTTC.

The chain's CDR3 is CASSPPGRIYNEQFF. The CDR3 DNA sequence: TGTGCCAGCTCACCTCCGGGACGGATCTACAATGAGCAGTTCTTC. The chain couples TRBV18 to TRBJ2-1; D possibly matches TRBD1 or TRBD2 (5 bases each). V lost 3 bases, J lost 3 bases, and 12 bases lay in between. Germline values: CDR1 KGHSH, CDR2 LQKENI. The CDR3 is 15 amino acids. The full variable domain, rest sourced from reference TRBV18 and TRBJ2-1, is NAGVMQNPRHLVRRRGQEARLRCSPMKGHSHVYWYRQLPEEGLKFMVYLQKENIIDESGMPKERFSAEFPKEGPSILRIQQVVRGDSAAYFCASSPPGRIYNEQFFGPGTRLTVL.